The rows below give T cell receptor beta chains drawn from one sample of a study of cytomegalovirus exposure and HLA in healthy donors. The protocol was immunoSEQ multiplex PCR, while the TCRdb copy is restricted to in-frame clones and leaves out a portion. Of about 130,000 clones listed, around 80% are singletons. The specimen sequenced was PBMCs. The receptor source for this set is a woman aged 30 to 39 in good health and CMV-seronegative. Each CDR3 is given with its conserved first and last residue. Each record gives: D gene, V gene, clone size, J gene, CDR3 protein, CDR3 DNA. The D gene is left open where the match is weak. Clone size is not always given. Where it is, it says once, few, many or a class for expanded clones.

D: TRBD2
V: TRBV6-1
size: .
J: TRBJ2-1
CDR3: CASRGLVSYNEQFF
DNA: TGTGCCAGCAGGGGACTAGTATCCTACAATGAGCAGTTCTTC

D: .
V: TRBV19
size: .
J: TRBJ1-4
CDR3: CASSIVGSPNEKLFF
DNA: TGTGCCAGTAGTATAGTAGGGAGTCCTAATGAAAAACTGTTTTTT

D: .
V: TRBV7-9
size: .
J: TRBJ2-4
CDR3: CASSLGERSTGFEYF
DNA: TGTGCCAGCAGCTTAGGGGAACGGAGTACAGGGTTCGAGTACTTC

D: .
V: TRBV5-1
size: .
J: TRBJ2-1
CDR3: CASSFNSDNEQFF
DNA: TGCGCCAGCAGCTTTAATTCCGACAATGAGCAGTTCTTC

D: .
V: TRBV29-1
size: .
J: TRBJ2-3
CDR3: CSVARDIQTDTQYF
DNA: TGCAGCGTGGCCCGGGACATACAGACAGATACGCAGTATTTT

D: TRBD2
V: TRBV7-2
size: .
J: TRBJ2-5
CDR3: CASSLAAVAGLQETQYF
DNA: TGTGCCAGCAGCTTAGCGGCGGTAGCGGGCTTGCAAGAGACCCAGTACTTC

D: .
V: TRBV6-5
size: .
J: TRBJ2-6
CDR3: CASSRVSGANVLTF
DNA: TGTGCCAGCAGCAGGGTGTCCGGGGCCAACGTCCTGACTTTC

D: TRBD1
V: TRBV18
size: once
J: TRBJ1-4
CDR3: CASSPRQQGATNEKLFF
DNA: TGTGCCAGCTCACCAAGGCAACAGGGGGCAACTAATGAAAAACTGTTTTTT

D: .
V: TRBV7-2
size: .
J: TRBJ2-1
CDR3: CASSLGGQTYNEQFF
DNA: TGTGCCAGCAGCTTAGGGGGACAAACGTACAATGAGCAGTTCTTC

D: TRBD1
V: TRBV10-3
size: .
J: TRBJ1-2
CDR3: CAITQQGSGYTF
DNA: TGTGCCATCACTCAACAGGGGTCTGGCTACACCTTC

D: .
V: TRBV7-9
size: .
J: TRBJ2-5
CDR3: CASSARVIQETQYF
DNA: TGTGCCAGCAGCGCCCGGGTCATACAAGAGACCCAGTACTTC

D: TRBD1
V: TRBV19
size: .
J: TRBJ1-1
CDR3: CASSTWTGNTEAFF
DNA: TGTGCCAGTAGTACATGGACAGGGAACACTGAAGCTTTCTTT

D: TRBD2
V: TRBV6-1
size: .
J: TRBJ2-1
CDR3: CASTKRVAGYNEQFF
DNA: TGTGCCAGCACCAAACGGGTAGCGGGATACAATGAGCAGTTCTTC

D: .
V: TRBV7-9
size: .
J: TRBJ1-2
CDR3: CASSPTEGYYGYTF
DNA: TGTGCCAGCAGCCCGACGGAGGGGTACTATGGCTACACCTTC

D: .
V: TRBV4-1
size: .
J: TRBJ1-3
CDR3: CASSQDRWSGNTIYF
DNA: TGCGCCAGCAGCCAAGATCGGTGGTCTGGAAACACCATATATTTT

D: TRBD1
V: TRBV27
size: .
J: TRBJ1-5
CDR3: CASSLRGQGNQPQHF
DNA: TGTGCCAGCAGTTTGCGAGGACAGGGGAATCAGCCCCAGCATTTT

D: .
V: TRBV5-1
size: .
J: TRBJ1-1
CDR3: CASSAGHRTEAFF
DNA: TGCGCCAGCAGCGCCGGACATAGGACTGAAGCTTTCTTT

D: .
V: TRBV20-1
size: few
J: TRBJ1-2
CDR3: CSARSGYTF
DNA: TGCAGTGCTAGGAGTGGCTACACCTTC

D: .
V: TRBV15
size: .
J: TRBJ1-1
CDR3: CATSRDRQIGAFF
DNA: TGTGCCACCAGCAGAGACCGACAGATCGGAGCTTTCTTT

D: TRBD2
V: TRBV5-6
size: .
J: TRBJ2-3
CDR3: CASSLGAGLPDTQYF
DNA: TGTGCCAGCAGCTTGGGAGCGGGGTTGCCAGATACGCAGTATTTT

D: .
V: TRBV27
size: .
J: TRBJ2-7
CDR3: CASSLAASPTQNEQYF
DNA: TGTGCCAGCAGTTTAGCGGCAAGTCCCACGCAAAACGAGCAGTACTTC

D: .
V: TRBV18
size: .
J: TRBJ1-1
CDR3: CASSRSPLAANTEAFF
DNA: TGTGCCAGCTCACGATCTCCATTGGCGGCGAACACTGAAGCTTTCTTT

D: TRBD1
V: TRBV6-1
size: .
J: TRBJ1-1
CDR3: CASSGTGWAFF
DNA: TGTGCCAGCAGTGGGACAGGGTGGGCTTTCTTT

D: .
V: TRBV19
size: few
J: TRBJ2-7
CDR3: CASSIGSTSGEQYF
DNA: TGTGCCAGTAGTATTGGGAGTACGTCTGGCGAGCAGTACTTC

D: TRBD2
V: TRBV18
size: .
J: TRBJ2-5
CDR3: CASSPRLAGAQETQYF
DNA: TGTGCCAGCTCACCGAGACTAGCGGGGGCCCAAGAGACCCAGTACTTC

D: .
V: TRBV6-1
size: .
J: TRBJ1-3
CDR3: CASSDSLSGNTIYF
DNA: TGTGCCAGCAGTGACTCACTCTCTGGAAACACCATATATTTT

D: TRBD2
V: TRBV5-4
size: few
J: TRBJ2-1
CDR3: CASSWGTRDEQFF
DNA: TGTGCCAGCAGCTGGGGGACTAGAGATGAGCAGTTCTTC

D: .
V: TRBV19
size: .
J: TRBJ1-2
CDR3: CASTDGGYPGGYTF
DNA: TGTGCCAGTACCGACGGGGGGTACCCCGGGGGCTACACCTTC

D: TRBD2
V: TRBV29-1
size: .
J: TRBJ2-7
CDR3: CSVDGSPLAGAREQYF
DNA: TGCAGCGTTGACGGGTCTCCGCTAGCGGGAGCGCGCGAGCAGTACTTC

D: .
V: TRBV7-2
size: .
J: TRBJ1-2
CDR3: CASSLDRFGGYTF
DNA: TGTGCCAGCAGCTTAGACAGGTTTGGTGGCTACACCTTC

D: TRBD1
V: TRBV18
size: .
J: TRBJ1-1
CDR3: CASSPQGAKTEAFF
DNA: TGTGCCAGCTCACCACAGGGGGCGAAGACTGAAGCTTTCTTT

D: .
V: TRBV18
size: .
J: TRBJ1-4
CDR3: CASSLDTNEKLFF
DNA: TGTGCCAGCTCCCTCGACACAAATGAAAAACTGTTTTTT

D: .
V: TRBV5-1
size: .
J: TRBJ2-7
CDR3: CASSLAVGEQYF
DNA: TGCGCCAGCAGCTTGGCCGTCGGCGAGCAGTACTTC

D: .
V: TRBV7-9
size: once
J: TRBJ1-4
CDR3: CASSPVYPNEKLFF
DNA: TGTGCCAGCAGCCCCGTGTATCCTAATGAAAAACTGTTTTTT

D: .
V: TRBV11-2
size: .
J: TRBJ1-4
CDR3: CASSSTRGNEKLFF
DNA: TGTGCCAGCAGCTCAACCAGGGGAAATGAAAAACTGTTTTTT

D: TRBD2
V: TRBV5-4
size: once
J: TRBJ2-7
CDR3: CASSLAGGPIEQYF
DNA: TGTGCCAGCAGCTTAGCGGGAGGGCCAATCGAGCAGTACTTC

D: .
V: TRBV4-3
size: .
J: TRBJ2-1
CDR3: CASSQVGVGREQFF
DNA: TGCGCCAGCAGCCAAGTGGGGGTGGGGAGGGAGCAGTTCTTC

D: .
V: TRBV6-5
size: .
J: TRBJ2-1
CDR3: CASSYSGGLTYNEQFF
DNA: TGTGCCAGCAGTTACTCGGGGGGGCTCACCTACAATGAGCAGTTCTTC

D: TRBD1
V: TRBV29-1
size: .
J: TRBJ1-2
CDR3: CSVEPASTGLDGYTF
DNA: TGCAGCGTTGAACCCGCCTCGACAGGGCTGGATGGCTACACCTTC

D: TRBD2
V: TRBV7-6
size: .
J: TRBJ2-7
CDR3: CASSNGLAGVYEQYF
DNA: TGTGCCAGCAGCAATGGACTAGCGGGAGTTTACGAGCAGTACTTC

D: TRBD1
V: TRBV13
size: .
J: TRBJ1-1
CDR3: CASTQTGDGTEAFF
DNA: TGTGCCAGCACCCAGACAGGGGATGGAACTGAAGCTTTCTTT

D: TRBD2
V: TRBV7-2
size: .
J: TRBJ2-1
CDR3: CASRRVAGAYNEQFF
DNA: TGTGCCAGCCGGAGAGTAGCGGGAGCCTACAATGAGCAGTTCTTC

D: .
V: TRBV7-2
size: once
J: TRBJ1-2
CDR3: CASSSQGDGYTF
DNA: TGTGCCAGCAGCTCACAGGGTGACGGCTACACCTTC

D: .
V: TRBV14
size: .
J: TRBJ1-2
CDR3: CASSQEGRGDGYTF
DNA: TGTGCCAGCAGCCAAGAGGGCAGGGGTGACGGCTACACCTTC

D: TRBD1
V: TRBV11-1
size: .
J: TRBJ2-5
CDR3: CASSPSPGQGSTETQYF
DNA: TGTGCCAGCAGCCCAAGTCCGGGACAGGGATCCACAGAGACCCAGTACTTC

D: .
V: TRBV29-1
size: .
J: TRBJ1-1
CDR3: CSVGGGSMNTEAFF
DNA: TGCAGCGTTGGGGGGGGGTCTATGAACACTGAAGCTTTCTTT

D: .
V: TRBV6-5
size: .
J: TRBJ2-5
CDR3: CASSFDYGLGQYF
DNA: TGTGCCAGCAGCTTCGACTATGGGCTGGGGCAGTACTTC

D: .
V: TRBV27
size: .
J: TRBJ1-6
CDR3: CASSLSMRFDSPLHF
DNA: TGTGCCAGCAGTCTCTCTATGAGGTTTGATTCACCCCTCCACTTT

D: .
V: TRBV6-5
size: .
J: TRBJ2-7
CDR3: CASSYLDSHEQYF
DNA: TGTGCCAGCAGTTACTTGGACTCCCACGAGCAGTACTTC

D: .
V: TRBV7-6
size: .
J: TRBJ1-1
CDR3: CASSLRGKEAGGNTEAFF
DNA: TGTGCCAGCAGCCTGAGAGGGAAAGAAGCGGGTGGGAACACTGAAGCTTTCTTT

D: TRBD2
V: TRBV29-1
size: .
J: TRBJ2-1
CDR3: CAGLAGYNEQFF
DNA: TGCGCGGGACTAGCGGGGTACAATGAGCAGTTCTTC

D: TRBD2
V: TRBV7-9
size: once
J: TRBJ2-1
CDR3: CASSLAPSGGQNEQFF
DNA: TGTGCCAGCAGCTTAGCGCCTTCGGGAGGTCAAAATGAGCAGTTCTTC

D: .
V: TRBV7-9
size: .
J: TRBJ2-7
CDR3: CASSSNTGLKTYEQYF
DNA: TGTGCCAGCAGCTCCAATACGGGACTTAAAACCTACGAGCAGTACTTC

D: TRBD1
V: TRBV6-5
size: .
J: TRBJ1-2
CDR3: CASSYLQGEGGYGYTF
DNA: TGTGCCAGCAGTTATCTACAGGGGGAGGGCGGCTATGGCTACACCTTC

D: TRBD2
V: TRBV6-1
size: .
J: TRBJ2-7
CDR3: CASSELSVSGSPYEQYF
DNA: TGTGCCAGCAGTGAACTCTCAGTAAGCGGGAGTCCCTACGAGCAGTACTTC

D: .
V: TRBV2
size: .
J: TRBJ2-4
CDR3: CASLAGPNEGIQYF
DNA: TGTGCCAGTTTGGCCGGACCAAATGAGGGCATTCAGTACTTC

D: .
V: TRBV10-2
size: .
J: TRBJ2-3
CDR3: CASRGASTDTQYF
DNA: TGCGCCAGCAGGGGGGCTTCGACAGATACGCAGTATTTT

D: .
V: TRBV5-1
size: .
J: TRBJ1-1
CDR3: CASSLYSFRGGGLDTEAFF
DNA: TGCGCCAGCAGCTTGTATAGTTTCAGGGGCGGTGGGTTAGACACTGAAGCTTTCTTT

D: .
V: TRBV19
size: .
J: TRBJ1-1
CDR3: CASFQGGTEAFF
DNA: TGTGCCAGTTTTCAGGGTGGCACTGAAGCTTTCTTT